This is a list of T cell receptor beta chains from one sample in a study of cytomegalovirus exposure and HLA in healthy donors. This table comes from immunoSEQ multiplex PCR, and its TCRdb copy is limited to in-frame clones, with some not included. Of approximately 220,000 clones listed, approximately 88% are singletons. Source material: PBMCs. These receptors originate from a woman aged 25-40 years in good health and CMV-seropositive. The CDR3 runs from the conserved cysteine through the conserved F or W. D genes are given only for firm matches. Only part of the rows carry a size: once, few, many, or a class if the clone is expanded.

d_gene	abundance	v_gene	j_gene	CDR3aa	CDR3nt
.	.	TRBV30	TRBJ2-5	CAWSRTEGRRPQETQYF	TGTGCCTGGAGCCGGACGGAGGGACGGAGACCCCAAGAGACCCAGTACTTC
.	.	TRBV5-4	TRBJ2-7	CASSSRGSGVEQYF	TGTGCCAGCAGCTCCCGGGGATCGGGGGTCGAGCAGTACTTC
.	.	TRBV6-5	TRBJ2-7	CASSYSAGGSYEQYF	TGTGCCAGCAGTTACTCCGCGGGTGGCTCCTACGAGCAGTACTTC
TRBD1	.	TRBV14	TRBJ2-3	CASSQNRGWADTQYF	TGTGCCAGCAGCCAGAACAGGGGTTGGGCAGATACGCAGTATTTT
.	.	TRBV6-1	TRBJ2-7	CASTGHFSYEQYF	TGTGCCAGCACTGGGCACTTCTCCTACGAGCAGTACTTC
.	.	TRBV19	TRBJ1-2	CASSIAGGGNYGYTF	TGTGCCAGTAGTATAGCTGGCGGCGGTAACTATGGCTACACCTTC
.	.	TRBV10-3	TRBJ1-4	CAISDRAQNEKLFF	TGTGCCATCAGTGACAGGGCGCAGAATGAAAAACTGTTTTTT
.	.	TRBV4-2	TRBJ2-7	CASSQEVGGAVAYEQYF	TGTGCCAGCAGCCAAGAGGTAGGGGGGGCGGTTGCCTACGAGCAGTACTTC
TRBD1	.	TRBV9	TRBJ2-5	CASSVVEQGVVETQYF	TGTGCCAGCAGCGTAGTGGAGCAGGGGGTAGTAGAGACCCAGTACTTC
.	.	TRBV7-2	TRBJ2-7	CASSLVAGQGYEQYF	TGTGCCAGCAGCTTAGTTGCGGGGCAGGGCTACGAGCAGTACTTC
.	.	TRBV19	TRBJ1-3	CASSIGGGISGNTIYF	TGTGCCAGTAGTATAGGCGGAGGGATCTCTGGAAACACCATATATTTT
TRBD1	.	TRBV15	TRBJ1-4	CATSSTGRANEKLFF	TGTGCCACCAGTTCGACAGGGCGGGCTAATGAAAAACTGTTTTTT
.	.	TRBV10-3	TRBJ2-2	CAISGRVEGAGELFF	TGTGCCATCAGTGGACGGGTAGAGGGGGCCGGGGAGCTGTTTTTT
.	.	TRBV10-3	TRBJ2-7	CAISERGYEQYF	TGTGCCATCAGTGAGAGGGGGTACGAGCAGTACTTC
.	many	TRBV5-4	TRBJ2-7	CASSSPVGYEQYF	TGTGCCAGCAGCTCCCCGGTCGGATACGAGCAGTACTTC
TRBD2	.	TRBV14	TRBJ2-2	CASRSGRSAGELFF	TGTGCCAGCAGAAGCGGGAGATCGGCCGGGGAGCTGTTTTTT
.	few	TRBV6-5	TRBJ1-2	CASRDNGGGYTF	TGTGCCAGCAGGGACAACGGCGGGGGCTACACCTTC
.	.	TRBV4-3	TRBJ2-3	CASSQDSFLGGPDTQYF	TGCGCCAGCAGCCAAGATTCATTTTTAGGGGGACCAGATACGCAGTATTTT
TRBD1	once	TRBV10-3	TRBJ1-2	CAISLTGGDGYTF	TGTGCCATCAGCTTAACAGGGGGGGATGGCTACACCTTC
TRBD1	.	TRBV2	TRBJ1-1	CASQLAVGTGPGTEAFF	TGTGCCAGCCAACTGGCCGTTGGGACAGGGCCGGGCACTGAAGCTTTCTTT
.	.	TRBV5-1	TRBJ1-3	CASSFGGAKDSGNTIYF	TGCGCCAGCAGCTTTGGAGGGGCTAAGGACTCTGGAAACACCATATATTTT
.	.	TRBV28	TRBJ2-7	CASSFHEQYF	TGTGCCAGCAGTTTCCACGAGCAGTACTTC
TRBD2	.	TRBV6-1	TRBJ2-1	CASRDGTSGYNEQFF	TGTGCCAGCAGGGATGGGACTAGCGGGTACAATGAGCAGTTCTTC
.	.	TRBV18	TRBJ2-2	CASSPRRANTGELFF	TGTGCCAGCTCACCACGAAGGGCGAACACCGGGGAGCTGTTTTTT
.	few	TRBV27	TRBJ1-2	CASSWDVMDYGYTF	TGTGCCAGCAGTTGGGACGTTATGGACTATGGCTACACCTTC
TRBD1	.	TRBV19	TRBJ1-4	CASSNRGLINEKLFF	TGTGCCAGTAGTAACAGGGGGCTGATTAATGAAAAACTGTTTTTT
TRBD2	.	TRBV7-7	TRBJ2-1	CASSPDTSGRVYEQFF	TGTGCTAGCAGCCCAGATACTAGCGGGAGAGTCTATGAGCAGTTCTTC
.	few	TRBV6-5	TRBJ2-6	CASSYSIGAGANVLTF	TGTGCCAGCAGTTACTCTATCGGGGCTGGGGCCAACGTCCTGACTTTC
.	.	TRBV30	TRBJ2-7	CAGERGWEQYF	TGTGCAGGGGAGAGGGGCTGGGAGCAGTACTTC
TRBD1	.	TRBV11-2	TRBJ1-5	CASSSRGDSHQPQHF	TGTGCCAGCAGCTCCAGGGGGGACAGCCATCAGCCCCAGCATTTT
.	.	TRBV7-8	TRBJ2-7	CASSPQSGSSYEQYF	TGTGCCAGCAGCCCCCAAAGCGGATCCTCCTACGAGCAGTACTTC
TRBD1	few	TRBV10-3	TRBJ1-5	CAISEGQGDYSNQPQHF	TGTGCCATCAGCGAGGGACAGGGGGATTATAGCAATCAGCCCCAGCATTTT